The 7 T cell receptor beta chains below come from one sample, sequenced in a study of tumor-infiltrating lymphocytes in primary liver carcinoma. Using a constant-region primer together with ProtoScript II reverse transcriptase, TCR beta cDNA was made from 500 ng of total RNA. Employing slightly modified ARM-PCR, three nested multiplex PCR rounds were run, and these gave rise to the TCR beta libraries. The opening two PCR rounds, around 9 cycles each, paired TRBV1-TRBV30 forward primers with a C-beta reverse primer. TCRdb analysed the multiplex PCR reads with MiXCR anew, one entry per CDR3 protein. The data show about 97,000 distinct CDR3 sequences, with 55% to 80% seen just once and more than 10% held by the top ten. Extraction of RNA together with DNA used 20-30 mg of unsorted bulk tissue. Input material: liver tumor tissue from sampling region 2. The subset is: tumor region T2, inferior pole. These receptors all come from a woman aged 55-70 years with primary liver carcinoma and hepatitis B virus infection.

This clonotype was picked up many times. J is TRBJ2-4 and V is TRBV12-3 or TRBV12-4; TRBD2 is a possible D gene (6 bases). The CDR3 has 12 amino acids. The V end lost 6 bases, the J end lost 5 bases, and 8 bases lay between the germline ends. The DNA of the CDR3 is TGTGCCAGCAGCGCGGGACAAAACATTCAGTACTTC. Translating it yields CASSAGQNIQYF.

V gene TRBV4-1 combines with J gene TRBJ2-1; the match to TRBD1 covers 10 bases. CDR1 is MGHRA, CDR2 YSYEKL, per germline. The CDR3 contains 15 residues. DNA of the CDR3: TGCACCAACAGCCAAGCAGACAGGGGGCGGAATGAGCAGTTCTTC. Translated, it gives CTNSQADRGRNEQFF.

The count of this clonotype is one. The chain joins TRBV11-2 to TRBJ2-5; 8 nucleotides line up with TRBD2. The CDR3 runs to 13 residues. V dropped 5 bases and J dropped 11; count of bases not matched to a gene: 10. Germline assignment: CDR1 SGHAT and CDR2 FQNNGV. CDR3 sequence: CASSLRGVERQYF. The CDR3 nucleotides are TGTGCCAGCAGCCTGCGGGGGGTCGAGAGACAGTACTTC.

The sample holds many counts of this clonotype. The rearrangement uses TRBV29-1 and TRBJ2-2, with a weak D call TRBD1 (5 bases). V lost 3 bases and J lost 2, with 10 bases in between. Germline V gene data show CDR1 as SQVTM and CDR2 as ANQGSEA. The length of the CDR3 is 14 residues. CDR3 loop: CSVERQGNTGELFF. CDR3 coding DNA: TGCAGCGTTGAGAGGCAGGGAAACACCGGGGAGCTGTTTTTT.

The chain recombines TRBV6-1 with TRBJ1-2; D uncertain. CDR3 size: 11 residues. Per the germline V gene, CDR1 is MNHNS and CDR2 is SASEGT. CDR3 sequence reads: CDCRANYGYTF. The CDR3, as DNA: TGTGACTGCAGAGCCAACTATGGCTACACCTTC.

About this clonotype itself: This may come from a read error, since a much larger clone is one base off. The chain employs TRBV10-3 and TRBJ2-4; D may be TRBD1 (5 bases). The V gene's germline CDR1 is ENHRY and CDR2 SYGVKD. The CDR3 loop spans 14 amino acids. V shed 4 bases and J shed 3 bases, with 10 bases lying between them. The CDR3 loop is CAISGVDSKNIQYF. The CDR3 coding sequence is TGTGCCATCAGTGGAGTAGACAGCAAAAACATTCAGTACTTC.

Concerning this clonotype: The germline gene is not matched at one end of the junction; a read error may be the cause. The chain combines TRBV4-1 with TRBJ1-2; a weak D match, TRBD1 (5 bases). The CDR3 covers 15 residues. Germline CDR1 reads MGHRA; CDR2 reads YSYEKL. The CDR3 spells CASSQDTGWDYGHTF. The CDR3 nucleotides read TGCGCCAGCAGCCAAGATACTGGGTGGGACTATGGCCACACCTTC.